One sample yielded the 18 T cell receptor beta chains listed below, sequenced in a study of blood T cell repertoires in COVID-19. This table comes from immunoSEQ multiplex PCR, and its TCRdb copy is limited to in-frame clones, with some not included. The profile shows more than 60,000 clones, 90% of them singletons. Sequenced input: peripheral blood. Receptors were obtained from a man aged 50 or older with acute or convalescent COVID-19.

This chain joins TRBV5-1 and TRBJ2-7, with 10 positions matching TRBD1. The CDR3 is 12 residues long. Unmatched junction bases numbered 8, after V lost 5 bases and J lost 12 bases. Germline values: CDR1 SGHRS, CDR2 YFSETQ. CDR3 DNA sequence: TGCGCCAGCAGTCCCCGGGGACAGGGGTTGTACTTC. Translated: CASSPRGQGLYF.

CDR3 in amino acids: CASSPQGAGISYEQYF. The CDR3 DNA reads TGTGCCAGCAGTCCACAGGGGGCCGGGATCTCCTACGAGCAGTACTTC. This chain links TRBV27 with TRBJ2-7; 9 nucleotides agree with TRBD1. V gave up 5 bases and J gave up 0 bases; unmatched junction bases: 8. CDR3 size: 16 residues. Germline V gene sequence: CDR1 MNHEY, CDR2 SMNVEV (reference sequence).

This clone was seen once. The chain links TRBV27 to TRBJ2-7; 7 bases are shared with TRBD1. The CDR3 has 15 amino acids. V was pared by 7 bases and J by 1 base, with 10 bases of the junction left unmatched. Germline CDR1 and CDR2: MNHEY and SMNVEV (reference sequence). In DNA, the CDR3 is TGTGCCAGCAACACAATGGACAGGATTTCCTACGAGCAGTACTTC. As protein: CASNTMDRISYEQYF.

The gene calls are TRBV27 and TRBJ2-7; D may be TRBD2 (6 bases). This CDR3 spans 14 amino acids. CDR1 is MNHEY, CDR2 SMNVEV, per germline (reference sequence). V was shortened by 0 bases and J by 1 base, with 7 bases between the two germline ends. In DNA form, the CDR3 reads TGTGCCAGCAGTTTATCGGGGGGTTCCTACGAGCAGTACTTC. Translating it yields CASSLSGGSYEQYF.

This chain connects TRBV6-1 to TRBJ1-1; TRBD1 matches at 7 bases. Per germline, CDR1 MNHNS and CDR2 SASEGT. V lost 4 bases and J lost 11; bases outside the gene matches: 4. The CDR3 is 11 residues long. Here the CDR3 DNA reads TGTGCCAGCAGTGTAGACAGGGAGGCTTTCTTT. It is translated as CASSVDREAFF.

The chain couples TRBV10-2 to TRBJ1-5; 10 bases match TRBD1. V dropped 5 bases and J dropped 2; count of bases not matched to a gene: 6. The length of the CDR3 is 16 residues. Germline-derived CDR1 and CDR2 are WSHSY and SAAADI. CDR3 sequence (DNA): TGCGCCAGCAGTCCCGGGACAGGGGTTGGCAATCAGCCCCAGCATTTT. The encoded protein is CASSPGTGVGNQPQHF.

With regard to this clone: The germline gene is not matched at one end of the junction; a read error may be the cause. This sample also contains other DNA sequences that code for the same CDR3. J is TRBJ1-1 and V is TRBV7-8, with no clear D. Germline CDR1 and CDR2: SGHVS and FQNEAQ. The CDR3 totals 15 residues. This chain's CDR3 is CASSHERGMNTEAFF. The CDR3 DNA sequence: TGTGCCAGCAGCCACGAGCGAGGCATGAACACTGAAGCCTTCTTT.

The genes are TRBV3-1 (or the pseudogene TRBV3-2) and TRBJ1-2; the D is unclear. V shed 2 bases and J shed 5 bases, with 6 bases lying between them. The CDR3 covers 12 residues. The germline gives CDR1 LGHDT, CDR2 YNNKEL (reference sequence). CDR3 DNA: TGTGCCAGCAGCCAACGACTGTATGGCTACACCTTC. As protein: CASSQRLYGYTF.

This clone appeared once. The J gene is TRBJ2-7, the V gene TRBV6-5; 9 bases match TRBD1. CDR3 length: 15 residues. Losses at the gene ends were 6 bases for V and 2 bases for J; bases not matched to a gene: 8. Germline V gene sequence: CDR1 MNHEY, CDR2 SVGAGI. Here the CDR3 reads CASRLTGGTPYEQYF. The CDR3 nucleotides are TGTGCCAGCAGACTAACAGGGGGCACCCCCTACGAGCAGTACTTC.

V and J are TRBV5-1 and TRBJ2-7, with D tentatively TRBD2 (7 bases). The germline gives CDR1 SGHRS, CDR2 YFSETQ. The germline V and J ends were trimmed by 3 bases and 5 bases, with 21 bases remaining between them. The CDR3 sequence is 16 residues long. In nucleotides, the CDR3 is TGCGCCAGCAGCTGGGGGGCGGCGGGGGTGTGGGACGAGCAGTACTTC. Translation gives CASSWGAAGVWDEQYF.

J is TRBJ1-5 and V is TRBV5-5; tentative D call: TRBD1 (6 bases). CDR3 length equals 15 residues. Trimming shortened V by 5 bases and J by 1 base, and 13 bases separated the two germline ends. Germline CDR1 and CDR2: SGHKS and YYEKEE (reference sequence). For the CDR3, the DNA is TGTGCCAGCAGACCCGGCCAGGGGAGCAATCAGCCCCAGCATTTT. It specifies CASRPGQGSNQPQHF.

V gene TRBV13 combines with J gene TRBJ1-3, with TRBD1 identical over 9 bases. The CDR3 length is 17 residues. The germline V gene has CDR1 PRHDT and CDR2 FYEKMQ (reference sequence). After removal of 5 bases from V and 0 bases from J, the junction contained 8 bases not matched to a gene. CDR3 amino acids: CASSRWTGALSGNTIYF. The CDR3 DNA reads as TGTGCCAGCAGCCGATGGACAGGGGCGCTCTCTGGAAACACCATATATTTT.

This rearrangement joins TRBV7-9 to TRBJ1-5; 7 positions match TRBD1. This CDR3 contains 15 residues. Trimming took 3 bases from V and 5 from J; bases not matched to a gene: 7. The germline gives CDR1 SEHNR, CDR2 FQNEAQ (reference sequence). CDR3 nucleotide sequence: TGTGCCAGCAGCTTCTCGACAGGGATGGATCAGCCCCAGCATTTT. Translation: CASSFSTGMDQPQHF.

This clone was detected only a few times. The chain employs TRBV24-1 and TRBJ2-1; D is possibly TRBD2 (7 bases). V was cut by 5 bases and J by 1 base, with 17 bases left in between. The CDR3 contains 17 residues. From germline, CDR1 is KGHDR and CDR2 SFDVKD. The CDR3 spells CATSVPSGGASYNEQFF. CDR3 bases: TGTGCCACCAGTGTCCCGTCGGGGGGCGCGTCCTACAATGAGCAGTTCTTC.

The rearrangement uses TRBV7-9 and TRBJ2-5; TRBD1 matches at 10 bases. The germline V gene has CDR1 SEHNR and CDR2 FQNEAQ (reference sequence). The CDR3 runs to 16 residues. The ends lost 4 bases at V and 5 bases at J; junction bases unmatched: 10. The CDR3 loop reads CASSSGTGAVGETQYF. The CDR3 nucleotides read TGTGCCAGCAGCTCCGGGACAGGGGCAGTCGGGGAGACCCAGTACTTC.

CDR3 sequence (DNA): TGTGCCAGTAGTAGCCGGGACAGATCCTACGAGCAGTACTTC. Translating it yields CASSSRDRSYEQYF. The rearrangement links TRBV19 to TRBJ2-7, with TRBD1 identical over 7 bases. J lost 1 base, V lost 4 bases, and 4 bases had no gene match. Per the germline V gene, CDR1 is LNHDA and CDR2 is SQIVND (reference sequence). The CDR3 sequence is 14 residues long. Looking up the rest from reference TRBV19 and TRBJ2-7 gives the full variable domain: DGGITQSPKYLFRKEGQNVTLSCEQNLNHDAMYWYRQDPGQGLRLIYYSQIVNDFQKGDIAEGYSVSREKKESFPLTVTSAQKNPTAFYLCASSSRDRSYEQYFGPGTRLTVT.

The rearrangement joins TRBV2 to TRBJ2-7, with 7 bases matching TRBD2. Germline lookup yields CDR1 SNHLY and CDR2 FYNNEI. This CDR3 is built from 15 residues. After removal of 8 bases from V and 2 bases from J, the junction contained 12 bases not matched to a gene. This CDR3 is CASDRETSPTYEQYF. The CDR3 DNA reads as TGTGCCAGCGACCGCGAGACTAGCCCGACCTACGAGCAGTACTTC.

Written as DNA, the CDR3 is TGTGCCAGTAGTATCCAGGGGGAGGCCTACGAGCAGTACTTC. Amino acids: CASSIQGEAYEQYF. The gene calls are TRBV19 and TRBJ2-7; possible D gene TRBD1, 7 bases. Between the trimmed V and J ends, which lost 3 bases and 2 bases, there was a span of 11 bases. Germline lookup yields CDR1 LNHDA and CDR2 SQIVND (reference sequence). The CDR3 totals 14 residues.